Detailed here is one TCR beta chain. What it binds is not known. More than 9.5 ml fresh peripheral blood yielded the PBMCs. The CDR3 covers 17 residues. V lost 3 bases and J lost 10, with 25 bases in between. This sample was included in a study of T cells in Graves' hyperthyroidism and ophthalmopathy. The study, taken as a whole, reports: Ophthalmopathy got predicted by the model a median about six months before its onset.

Regions amplified from RNA transcripts were the TCR beta CDR3 regions. An initial round of RT-PCR targeting the TCR CDR3 relied on the HTBI primer set. TCRdb redid the calling of the multiplex PCR reads with MiXCR, one entry per CDR3 protein. The table shows around 690,000 distinct CDR3 sequences, with roughly 17% occurring only once. The chain links TRBV12-3 or TRBV12-4 to TRBJ1-3; D perhaps matches TRBD1 (5 bases). The origin of this receptor is a man aged 45-60 years with Graves' hyperthyroidism. The sample comprised blood. CDR3 region: CASSLSIVQGSPGTIYF. The CDR3 nucleotides are TGTGCCAGCAGTTTGAGTATTGTGCAGGGCTCGCCGGGTACCATATATTTT.